This TCR beta chain emerged from a study of vaccination and CD4 T cells after COVID-19. Turning to the study itself: The peptides that stimulated the cells were overlapping spike peptides from SARS-CoV-2, HCoV-NL63, HCoV-OC43 and HCoV-229E.

The Oncomine TCR Beta short-read assay sequenced DNA from cultured CD4+ T cells. One entry per CDR3 protein, called by TCRdb with MiXCR from the PCR reads. This sample carries about 20,000 distinct CDR3 sequences, around 60% of them seen once, and the ten largest clones take 6% to 8.5%. Deletions cut 6 bases from V and 0 bases from J, with 6 bases between. CDR3 size: 12 residues. Germline-derived CDR1 and CDR2 are SGHAT and FQNNGV. Concerning this clonotype: Its antigen remains unknown.

Treatment defined: approximately 11-day PBMC culture with coronavirus spike peptide pools or control peptides (ViraFEST assay). Sample: CD4+ T cells from blood, cultured in vitro, taken before SARS-CoV-2 vaccination. This chain connects TRBV11-2 to TRBJ2-7; D call uncertain. The source of this sequence is a human donor who had recovered from COVID-19. The CDR3 region is CASSRSSYEQYF. The CDR3 DNA reads TGTGCCAGCAGTCGAAGCTCCTACGAGCAGTACTTC.